This paragraph covers one T cell receptor beta chain sequence. This receptor's antigen is unknown. Base qualities are not provided; no much larger clone lies one nucleotide away. This entry belongs to a study of cytomegalovirus exposure and HLA in healthy donors (dated by TCRdb to 2017 to 2019). Notes on the research overall: An earlier analysis of roughly 570 of the donors reported approximately 300 Gb of sequence data and around 110 million unique TCR beta sequences obtained from about 179 million T cells. An early release that covered roughly 600 HLA-typed donors contained about 290 gigabases of sequencing data and around 85 million unique TCR sequences. The genetic ancestry cluster associated with self-reported Caucasian donors included 81% of the roughly 410 genotyped donors. The study was designed to test whether signatures of past pathogen exposure could be identified by cataloging public T cell receptors. Using immunosequencing, the study profiled T cell repertoires from 500 to 800 subjects and related those repertoires to cytomegalovirus serostatus. A separate validation cohort of over a hundred different subjects was used in addition to the roughly 670-subject first cohort. The study combined high-throughput TCR immunosequencing, statistical association of individual TCRs with disease status, and machine learning to predict cytomegalovirus infection status. A later analysis re-examined previously published TCR beta repertoires from about 670 donors and added high-resolution HLA genotyping to investigate patterns of TCR occurrence. Rather than using new phenotypic data, the later analysis identified candidate immune exposures from TCR beta sequences and from how often those sequences occurred across donors. An earlier analysis of approximately 640 of the donors applied high-throughput TCR beta sequencing to assess whether each TCR beta V gene segment acted as functional or pseudogenic. Donor age, sex, ethnicity and CMV serostatus were compiled alongside the repertoire data. A later genetic analysis took genome-wide SNP genotypes for about three fifths of the 666 donors and used that subset as a discovery cohort. Every repertoire in the discovery cohort had been generated on one and the same sequencing platform. Both class I and class II loci were covered by HLA typing, at four-digit resolution. Typing coverage differed by locus: A, B, C, DRB1 and DQB1 were typed in about 629-630 donors, DQA1 in 522, DPA1 in over 600, and DPB1 in just under 490. A handful of DR-DQ haplotypes were treated as single units for association and clustering because of strong linkage in the cohort. Across roughly 420 genotyped donors of the cohort, an average of roughly 200,000 unique TCR beta nucleotide sequences per donor were sequenced, and roughly a sixth of those sequences were non-productive. What the authors observed across the whole study: The authors suggested that the approach could potentially be extended to other disease states and immunological phenotypes. For the cohort, immune exposure information was limited to CMV serostatus. In a later analysis, 16,951 TCR beta sequences were associated with specific HLA alleles at a false discovery rate of 0.05. The classifier was reported to diagnose cytomegalovirus status with high specificity and sensitivity in both the original and validation cohorts. According to a later genetic analysis, donors in an Asian-associated ancestry cluster had fewer N-insertions in productive TCRs than the approximately 670-donor mean. In a later genetic analysis, a missense DCLRE1C variant was associated with V-gene and J-gene trimming of TCR beta chains, and the association was replicated in an independent cohort. Because HLA typing was unavailable for some donors at each locus, only the typed subset was used in association tests. The study listed 150 to 200 TCR beta chains as associated with cytomegalovirus. Compared with equally common non-associated chains, HLA-associated TCR beta chains in a later analysis were more clonally expanded and had lower generation probabilities. Several of the top co-occurrence clusters appeared to be linked to parvovirus B19, influenza, CMV and Epstein-Barr virus, according to a later analysis. In an earlier analysis of 587 of the donors, most TCR beta V segments were observed in productive rearrangements about 87% or about 30% of the time, broadly matching IMGT annotations. Correlated functional status among segregating V segments might reflect linkage disequilibrium, but an unknown experimental factor could not be ruled out. Across donors, most TCR sequences were observed very rarely, whereas some public TCRs were present in many individuals. In a later analysis, most CMV-associated TCR beta chains were found to appear HLA-restricted, with HLA associations seemingly driven largely by CMV exposure. When HLA alleles, especially DR and DQ, strongly co-occurred, attributing TCR associations to individual alleles was difficult. Three of the identified cytomegalovirus-associated TCR beta chains were confirmed in vitro to be specific for cytomegalovirus antigens. A group of highly shared sequence variants was considered likely to be a technical artifact of the sequencing pipeline. Roughly uniform sequencing depth across donors was assumed in presence/absence analyses, although this assumption may not hold. A further reported finding was that TCR beta sequences accurately predicted the HLA-A and HLA-B alleles for most subjects in the first cohort. This cohort had only TCR beta chains sequenced, and the lack of alpha or paired-chain data limited which features could be detected. According to a later analysis, TCR association rates differed among HLA loci, with DRB1 alleles showing the most associated TCRs and HLA-C alleles showing the fewest. Because counts were too low, about 15 rarely observed V segments, including chromosome 9 orphons, were left out of the earlier analysis of several hundred of the donors.

The cohort comprised 550 to 700 healthy bone marrow donors. At the time of sampling, all cohort members were nominally healthy, though unrecorded immune exposures were likely present. The donor tested CMV seronegative and was one of the 352 seronegative cohort members. A peripheral blood sample was collected from each donor, and TCR beta sequencing was performed on peripheral blood mononuclear cells. Genomic DNA was extracted from the blood cell samples with the Qiagen DNeasy Blood Extraction Kit. Library preparation used the immunoSEQ multiplex PCR assay. The multiplex PCR relied on a mix of 60 forward primers for TCR Vbeta segments and 13 reverse primers for TCR Jbeta segments. Amplification of the CDR3 region of rearranged TCR beta genes was performed with a multiplex PCR assay on genomic DNA. On the Illumina HiSeq System, the amplified TCR beta libraries were sequenced as 87-base-pair reads. Per the source publication's procedure: A later analysis counted approximately 84 million unique TCR beta chains across the 640 or so repertoires, and 10 million to 11 million of these chains were shared by at least two donors. A nearest-neighbor algorithm error-corrected the raw reads and collapsed the reads into unique sequences, merging closely related sequences to remove PCR and sequencing errors. V, D and J gene segments were assigned by aligning CDR3 sequences to IMGT reference sequences. For a sequence to be retained, a match of at least six nucleotides to both a V gene segment and a J gene segment was required. Rearrangements were called productive when the CDR3 lacked stop codons and stayed in frame with V and J; all others were non-productive. Following IMGT convention, CDR3 was defined as the stretch from the second conserved V-encoded cysteine to the conserved J-encoded phenylalanine. The earlier analysis of 500 to 750 of the donors excluded any sequence lacking an unambiguous match to a single V gene segment. An earlier analysis of over 450 of the donors classified V segments as functional when productive rearrangements were above 56.7% and as segregating when the standard deviation between donors was above 5%. To diagnose cytomegalovirus status from the catalog of TCR beta chain sequences, a statistical classification framework was built. In a later analysis, TCR nucleotide sequences were compared against IMGT/GENE-DB human TR gene sequences so that V and J genes could be assigned. The TCRdist pipeline was used in a later analysis to assign CDR3 sequences and most-parsimonious VDJ recombination scenarios. In a later analysis, each TCR beta chain was defined by its CDR3 amino acid sequence together with its V-gene family, and reads lacking a unique V-gene family were excluded. In a later analysis, approximately 590 highly shared, low-generation-probability nucleotide sequences were removed to address suspected cross-contamination and a sequencing artifact. In a later analysis, a clonal expansion index for each public chain was calculated from normalized within-repertoire ranks of inferred template counts. In a later analysis, generation probabilities were computed with a VDJ recombination model fitted to out-of-frame rearrangements, and the resulting probabilities were checked against IGoR. Hypergeometric tests were used in a later analysis to score TCR-TCR, TCR-HLA and TCR-CMV co-occurrence, with a repertoire-size bias correction applied to the TCR pairs. A later analysis estimated false discovery rates by permuting HLA or CMV assignments 20 times. In a later analysis, co-occurring TCRs were grouped with DBSCAN, and TCRdist sequence similarity was added when clustering was performed within HLA-allele-positive subsets. Repertoires with fewer than 30,000 or more than 120,000 public chains were left out of co-occurrence clustering, as were four to six repertoires with anomalous nucleotide sharing. TCRdb retrieved this table from immuneACCESS and kept in-frame rearrangements only. Not all clones are present; in checked studies, unresolved V genes account for under half, and no reason is known for the remainder. That table furnishes V, J and clone size, whereas the DNA furnished D and trimming. Counted in this sample were 50,000 or so clones; about three quarters of them appeared once. Together, the top ten hold around 2.4% of the sample.

The receptor was isolated from a female donor in good health and CMV-seronegative. Sequenced sample: PBMCs.

The nucleotides read TGTGCCAGCAGGACAGGGGGCAACACCGGGGAGCTGTTTTTT. It specifies CASRTGGNTGELFF. The chain is encoded by TRBV2 joined to TRBJ2-2, with TRBD1 matching 10 junction bases. The germline V gene encodes CDR1 SNHLY and CDR2 FYNNEI. There are 14 amino acids in the CDR3, from cysteine to phenylalanine inclusive. The read is trimmed to its CDR3 DNA, 42 bases read in frame from base 1. The germline V and J ends show losses of 6 bases and 2 bases respectively, and no gene match explains 0 bases of the junction.